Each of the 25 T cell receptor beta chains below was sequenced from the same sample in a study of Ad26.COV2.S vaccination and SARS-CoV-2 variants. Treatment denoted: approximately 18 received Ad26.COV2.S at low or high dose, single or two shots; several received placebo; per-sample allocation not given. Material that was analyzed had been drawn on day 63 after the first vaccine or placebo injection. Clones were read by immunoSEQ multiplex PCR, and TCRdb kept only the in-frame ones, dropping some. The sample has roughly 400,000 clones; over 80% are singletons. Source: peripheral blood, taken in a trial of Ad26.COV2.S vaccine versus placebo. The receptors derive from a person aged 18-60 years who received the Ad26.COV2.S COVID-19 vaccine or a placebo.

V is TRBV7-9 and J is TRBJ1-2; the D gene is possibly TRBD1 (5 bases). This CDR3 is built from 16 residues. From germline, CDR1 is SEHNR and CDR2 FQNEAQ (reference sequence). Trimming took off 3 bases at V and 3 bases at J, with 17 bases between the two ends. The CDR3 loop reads CASSFPGSGVDYGYTF. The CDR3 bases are TGTGCCAGCAGCTTCCCAGGGTCAGGTGTAGACTATGGCTACACCTTC.

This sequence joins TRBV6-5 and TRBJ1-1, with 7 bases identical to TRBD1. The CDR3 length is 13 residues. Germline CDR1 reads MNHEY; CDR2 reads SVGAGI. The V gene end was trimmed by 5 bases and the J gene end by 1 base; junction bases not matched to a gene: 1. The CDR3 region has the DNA TGTGCCAGCAGTAGGGGGCGGAACACTGAAGCTTTCTTT. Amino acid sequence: CASSRGRNTEAFF.

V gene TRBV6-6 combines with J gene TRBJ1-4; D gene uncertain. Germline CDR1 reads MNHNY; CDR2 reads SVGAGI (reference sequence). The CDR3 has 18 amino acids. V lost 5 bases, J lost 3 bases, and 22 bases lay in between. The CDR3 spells CASSPKILKTKSNEKLFF. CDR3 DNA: TGTGCCAGCAGTCCTAAAATATTAAAGACAAAATCTAATGAAAAACTGTTTTTT.

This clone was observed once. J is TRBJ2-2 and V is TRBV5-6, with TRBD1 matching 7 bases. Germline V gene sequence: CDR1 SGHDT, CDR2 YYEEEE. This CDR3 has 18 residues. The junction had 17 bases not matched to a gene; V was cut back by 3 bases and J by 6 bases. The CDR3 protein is CASSSMKWGRQGPGELFF. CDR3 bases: TGTGCCAGCAGCTCGATGAAATGGGGGCGACAGGGTCCCGGGGAGCTGTTTTTT.

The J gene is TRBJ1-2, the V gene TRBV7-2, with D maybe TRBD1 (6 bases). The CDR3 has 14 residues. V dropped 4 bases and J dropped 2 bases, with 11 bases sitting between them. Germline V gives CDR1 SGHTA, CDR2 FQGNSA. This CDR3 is CASSWSTGNYGYTF. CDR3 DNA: TGTGCCAGCAGCTGGTCGACAGGAAACTATGGCTACACCTTC. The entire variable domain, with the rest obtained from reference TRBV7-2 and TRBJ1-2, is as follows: GAGVSQSPSNKVTEKGKDVELRCDPISGHTALYWYRQSLGQGLEFLIYFQGNSAPDKSGLPSDRFSAERTGGSVSTLTIQRTQQEDSAVYLCASSWSTGNYGYTFGSGTRLTVV.

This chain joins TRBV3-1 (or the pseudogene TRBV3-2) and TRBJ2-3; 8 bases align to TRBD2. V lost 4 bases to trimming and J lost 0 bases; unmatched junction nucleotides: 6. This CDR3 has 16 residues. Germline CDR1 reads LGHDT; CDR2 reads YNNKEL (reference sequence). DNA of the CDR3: TGTGCCAGCAGCCGCCATAGCGGGGTCAGCACAGATACGCAGTATTTT. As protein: CASSRHSGVSTDTQYF.

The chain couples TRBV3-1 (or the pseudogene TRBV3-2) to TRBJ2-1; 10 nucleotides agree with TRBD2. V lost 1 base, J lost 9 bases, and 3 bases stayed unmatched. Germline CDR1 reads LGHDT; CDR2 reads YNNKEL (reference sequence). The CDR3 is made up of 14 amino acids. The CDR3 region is CASSQGTSGFEQFF. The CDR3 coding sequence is TGTGCCAGCAGCCAAGGGACTAGCGGTTTTGAGCAGTTCTTC.

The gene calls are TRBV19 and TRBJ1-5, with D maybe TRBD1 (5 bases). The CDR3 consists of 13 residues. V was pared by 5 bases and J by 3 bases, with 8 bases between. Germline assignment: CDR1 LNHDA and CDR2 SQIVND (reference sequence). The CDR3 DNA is TGTGCCAGTAGTGAGACAGTCAATCAGCCCCAGCATTTT. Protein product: CASSETVNQPQHF.

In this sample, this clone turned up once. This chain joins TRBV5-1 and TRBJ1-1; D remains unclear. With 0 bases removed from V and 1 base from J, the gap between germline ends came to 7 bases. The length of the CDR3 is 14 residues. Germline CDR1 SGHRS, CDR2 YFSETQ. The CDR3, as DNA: TGCGCCAGCAGCTTGGGAGTGGGGAACACTGAAGCTTTCTTT. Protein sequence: CASSLGVGNTEAFF.

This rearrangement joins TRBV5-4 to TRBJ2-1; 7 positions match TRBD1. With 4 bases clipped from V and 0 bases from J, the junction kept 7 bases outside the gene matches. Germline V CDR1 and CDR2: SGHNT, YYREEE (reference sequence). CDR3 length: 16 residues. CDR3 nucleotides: TGTGCCAGCAGCAAATTGACAGGGAGCTCCTACAATGAGCAGTTCTTC. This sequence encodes CASSKLTGSSYNEQFF.

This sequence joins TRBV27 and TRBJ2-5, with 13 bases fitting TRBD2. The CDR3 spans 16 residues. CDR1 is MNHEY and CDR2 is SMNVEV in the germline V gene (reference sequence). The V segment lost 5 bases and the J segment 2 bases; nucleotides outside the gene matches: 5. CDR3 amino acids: CASSPRLAGGQETQYF. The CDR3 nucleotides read TGTGCCAGCAGTCCCAGACTAGCGGGGGGACAAGAGACCCAGTACTTC.

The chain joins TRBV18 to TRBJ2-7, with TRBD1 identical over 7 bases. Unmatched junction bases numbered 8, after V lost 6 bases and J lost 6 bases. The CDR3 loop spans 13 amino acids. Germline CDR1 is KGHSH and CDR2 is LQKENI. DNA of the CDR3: TGTGCCAGCTCCCTCACCGACAGGGCCGAGCAGTACTTC. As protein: CASSLTDRAEQYF.

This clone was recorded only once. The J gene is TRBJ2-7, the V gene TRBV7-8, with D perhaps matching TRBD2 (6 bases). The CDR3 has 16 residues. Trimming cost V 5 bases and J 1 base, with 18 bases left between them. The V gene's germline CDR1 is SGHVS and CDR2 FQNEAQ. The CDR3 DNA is TGTGCCAGCAGCGGAGGGTACGGGGCTGGTTCCTACGAGCAGTACTTC. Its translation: CASSGGYGAGSYEQYF. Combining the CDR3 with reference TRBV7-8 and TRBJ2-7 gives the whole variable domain GAGVSQSPRYKVAKRGQDVALRCDPISGHVSLFWYQQALGQGPEFLTYFQNEAQLDKSGLPSDRFFAERPEGSVSTLKIQRTQQEDSAVYLCASSGGYGAGSYEQYFGPGTRLTVT.

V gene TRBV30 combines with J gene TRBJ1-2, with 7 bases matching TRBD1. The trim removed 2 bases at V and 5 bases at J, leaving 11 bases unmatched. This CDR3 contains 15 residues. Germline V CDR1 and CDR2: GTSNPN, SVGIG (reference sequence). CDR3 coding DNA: TGTGCCTGGAGTCCCCGGGACAGCCCCGTTTATGGCTACACCTTC. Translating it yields CAWSPRDSPVYGYTF.

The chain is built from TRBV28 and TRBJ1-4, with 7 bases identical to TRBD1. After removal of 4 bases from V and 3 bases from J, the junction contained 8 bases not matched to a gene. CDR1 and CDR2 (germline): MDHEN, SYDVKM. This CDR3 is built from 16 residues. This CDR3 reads CASSSYTGTANEKLFF. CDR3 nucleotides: TGTGCCAGCAGTTCATACACCGGGACAGCTAATGAAAAACTGTTTTTT. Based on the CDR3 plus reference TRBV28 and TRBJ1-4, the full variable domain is DVKVTQSSRYLVKRTGEKVFLECVQDMDHENMFWYRQDPGLGLRLIYFSYDVKMKEKGDIPEGYSVSREKKERFSLILESASTNQTSMYLCASSSYTGTANEKLFFGSGTQLSVL.

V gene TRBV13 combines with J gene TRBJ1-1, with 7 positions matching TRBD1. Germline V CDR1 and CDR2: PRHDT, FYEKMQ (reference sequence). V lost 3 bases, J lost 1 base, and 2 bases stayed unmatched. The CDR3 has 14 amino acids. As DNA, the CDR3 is TGTGCCAGCAGCTTTCAGGGGGAGAACACTGAAGCTTTCTTT. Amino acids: CASSFQGENTEAFF.

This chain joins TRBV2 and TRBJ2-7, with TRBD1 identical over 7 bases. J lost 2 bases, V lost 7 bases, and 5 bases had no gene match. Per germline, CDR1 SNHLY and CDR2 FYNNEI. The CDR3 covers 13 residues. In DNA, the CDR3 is TGTGCCAGCACGAGACAGGGTACCTACGAGCAGTACTTC. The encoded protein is CASTRQGTYEQYF.

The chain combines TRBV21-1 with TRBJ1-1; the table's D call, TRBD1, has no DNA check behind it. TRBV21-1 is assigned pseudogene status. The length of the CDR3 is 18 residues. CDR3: CASSRETGNSGVNTEAFF. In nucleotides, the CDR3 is TGTGCCAGCAGCAGGGAGACAGGGAATTCCGGGGTGAACACTGAAGCTTTCTTT.

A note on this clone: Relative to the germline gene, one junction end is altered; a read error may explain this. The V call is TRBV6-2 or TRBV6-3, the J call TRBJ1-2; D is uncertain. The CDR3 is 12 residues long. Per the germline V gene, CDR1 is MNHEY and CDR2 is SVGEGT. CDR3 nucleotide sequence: TGTGCCAGCAGTAACCAGGCGTATGGCTACATCTTC. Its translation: CASSNQAYGYIF.

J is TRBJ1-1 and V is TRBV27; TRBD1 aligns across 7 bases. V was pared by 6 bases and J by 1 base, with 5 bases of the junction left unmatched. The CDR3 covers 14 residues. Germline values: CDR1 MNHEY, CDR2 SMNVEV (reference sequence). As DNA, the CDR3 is TGTGCCAGCAGCCCGAGGGGGCCGAACACTGAAGCTTTCTTT. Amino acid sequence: CASSPRGPNTEAFF.

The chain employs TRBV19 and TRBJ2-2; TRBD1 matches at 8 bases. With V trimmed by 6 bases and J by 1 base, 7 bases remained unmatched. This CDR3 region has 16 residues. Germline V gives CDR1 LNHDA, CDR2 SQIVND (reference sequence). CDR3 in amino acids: CASSQRQGLNTGELFF. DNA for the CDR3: TGTGCCAGTAGCCAGAGACAGGGGCTGAACACCGGGGAGCTGTTTTTT.

In DNA form, the CDR3 reads TGTGCCAGCAGTGGGGTGGGGTTTCAATTTCAGCCCCAGCATTTT. The encoded protein is CASSGVGFQFQPQHF. This chain connects TRBV2 to TRBJ1-5; D is unclear. Germline lookup yields CDR1 SNHLY and CDR2 FYNNEI. The CDR3 consists of 15 residues. Trimming stripped 4 bases from V and 6 bases from J, with 16 bases between.

CDR3 DNA: TGTGCCATTCGGGACGGCCTTAGCTCTGGAAACACCATATATTTT. Protein product: CAIRDGLSSGNTIYF. V usage is TRBV10-3 and J usage is TRBJ1-3, with D perhaps matching TRBD1 (5 bases). V was shortened by 9 bases and J by 0 bases, with 15 bases between the two germline ends. CDR1 is ENHRY and CDR2 is SYGVKD in the germline V gene. The CDR3 has 15 amino acids.

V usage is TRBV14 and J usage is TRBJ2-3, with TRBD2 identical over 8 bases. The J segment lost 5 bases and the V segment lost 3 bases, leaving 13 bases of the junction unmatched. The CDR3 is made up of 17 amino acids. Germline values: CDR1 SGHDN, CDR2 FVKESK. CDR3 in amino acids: CASSHPKGGGRQDTQYF. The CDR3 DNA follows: TGTGCCAGCAGCCATCCTAAGGGCGGGGGGCGCCAAGATACGCAGTATTTT. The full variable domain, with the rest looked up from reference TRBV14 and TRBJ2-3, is EAGVTQFPSHSVIEKGQTVTLRCDPISGHDNLYWYRRVMGKEIKFLLHFVKESKQDESGMPNNRFLAERTGGTYSTLKVQPAELEDSGVYFCASSHPKGGGRQDTQYFGPGTRLTVL.

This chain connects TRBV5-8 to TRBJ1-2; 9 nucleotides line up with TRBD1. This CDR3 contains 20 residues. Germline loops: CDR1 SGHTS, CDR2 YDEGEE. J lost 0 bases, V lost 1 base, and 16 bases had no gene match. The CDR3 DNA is TGTGCCAGCAGCTTGAGGCTTGGGACAGGGCCAATTCATGCTAACTATGGCTACACCTTC. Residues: CASSLRLGTGPIHANYGYTF.